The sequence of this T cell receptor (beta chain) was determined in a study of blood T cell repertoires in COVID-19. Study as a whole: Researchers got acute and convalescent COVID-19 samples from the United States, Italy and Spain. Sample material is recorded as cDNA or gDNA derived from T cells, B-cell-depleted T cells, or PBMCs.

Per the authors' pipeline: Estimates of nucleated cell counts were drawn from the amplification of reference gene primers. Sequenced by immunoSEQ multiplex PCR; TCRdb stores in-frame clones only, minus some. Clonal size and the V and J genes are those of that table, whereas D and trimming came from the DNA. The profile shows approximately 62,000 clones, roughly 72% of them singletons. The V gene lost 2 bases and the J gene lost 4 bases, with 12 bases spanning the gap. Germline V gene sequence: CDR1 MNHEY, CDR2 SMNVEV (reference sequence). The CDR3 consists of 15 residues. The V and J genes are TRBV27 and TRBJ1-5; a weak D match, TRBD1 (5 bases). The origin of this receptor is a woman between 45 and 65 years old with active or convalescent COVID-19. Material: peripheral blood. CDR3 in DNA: TGTGCCAGCAGTTTAGACAGTGTAAGAAATCAGCCCCAGCATTTT. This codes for CASSLDSVRNQPQHF.